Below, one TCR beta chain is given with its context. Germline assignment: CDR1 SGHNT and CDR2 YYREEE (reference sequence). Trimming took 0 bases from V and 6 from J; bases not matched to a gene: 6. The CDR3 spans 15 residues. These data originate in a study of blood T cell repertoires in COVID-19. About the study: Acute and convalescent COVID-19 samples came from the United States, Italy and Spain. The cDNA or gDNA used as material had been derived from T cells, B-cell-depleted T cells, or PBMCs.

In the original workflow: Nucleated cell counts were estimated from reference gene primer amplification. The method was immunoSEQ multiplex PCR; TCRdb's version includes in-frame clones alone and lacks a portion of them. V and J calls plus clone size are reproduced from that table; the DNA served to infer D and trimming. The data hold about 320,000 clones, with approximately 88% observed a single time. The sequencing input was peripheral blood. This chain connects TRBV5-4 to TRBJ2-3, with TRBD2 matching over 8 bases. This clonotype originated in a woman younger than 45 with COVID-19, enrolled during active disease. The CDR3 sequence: CASSLDGGARDTQYF. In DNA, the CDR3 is TGTGCCAGCAGCTTGGACGGGGGGGCCAGGGATACGCAGTATTTT. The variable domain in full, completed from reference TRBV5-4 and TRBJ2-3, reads ETGVTQSPTHLIKTRGQQVTLRCSSQSGHNTVSWYQQALGQGPQFIFQYYREEENGRGNFPPRFSGLQFPNYSSELNVNALELDDSALYLCASSLDGGARDTQYFGPGTRLTVL.